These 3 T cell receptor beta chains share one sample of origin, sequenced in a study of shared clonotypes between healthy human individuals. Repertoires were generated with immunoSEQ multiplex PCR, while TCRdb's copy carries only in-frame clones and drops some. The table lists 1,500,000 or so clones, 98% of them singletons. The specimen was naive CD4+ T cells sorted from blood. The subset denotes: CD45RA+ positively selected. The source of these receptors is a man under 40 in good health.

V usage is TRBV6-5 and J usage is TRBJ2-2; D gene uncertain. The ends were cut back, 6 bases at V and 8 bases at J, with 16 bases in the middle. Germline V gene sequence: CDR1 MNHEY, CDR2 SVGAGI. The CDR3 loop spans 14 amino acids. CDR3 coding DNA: TGTGCCAGCAGGAAACCCCTCCATCTGGGGGAGCTGTTTTTT. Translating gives CASRKPLHLGELFF.

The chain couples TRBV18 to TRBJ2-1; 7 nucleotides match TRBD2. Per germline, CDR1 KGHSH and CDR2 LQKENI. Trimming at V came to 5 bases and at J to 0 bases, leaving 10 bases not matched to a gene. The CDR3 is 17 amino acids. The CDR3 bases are TGTGCCAGCTCATCGTATACTAGCGCTCGCTCCTACAATGAGCAGTTCTTC. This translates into CASSSYTSARSYNEQFF.

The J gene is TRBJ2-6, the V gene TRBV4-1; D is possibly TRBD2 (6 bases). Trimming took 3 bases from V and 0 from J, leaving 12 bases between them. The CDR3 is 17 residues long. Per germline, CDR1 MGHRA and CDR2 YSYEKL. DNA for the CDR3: TGCGCCAGCAGCCACACGGGAGTAGCCTCTGGGGCCAACGTCCTGACTTTC. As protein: CASSHTGVASGANVLTF.